Detailed here is one T cell receptor beta chain. This clone appeared a few times. Its antigen is not yet known. Within one base of it there is no much larger clone, and no base qualities were kept. V is pruned by 2 bases and J by 8 bases, leaving 4 bases of the junction without a gene match. The germline V gene encodes CDR1 MRHNA and CDR2 SNTAGT. The CDR3 starts with the cysteine, ends with the phenylalanine, and has 13 residues. Only the CDR3 portion is preserved as DNA: 39 bases, with reading frame beginning at the first base. The CDR3 regions of human TCRbeta chains were subjected to immunosequencing. The published analysis was carried out like this. TCRs in the repertoires were compared against a reference library of SARS-CoV-2-specific TCRs that had been generated with the MIRA antigen-specificity platform. Breadth was defined as the fraction of unique TCRs that were SARS-CoV-2-associated, and depth was defined as the fraction of total T cells that were SARS-CoV-2-associated. Using the MIRA data, every spike-specific TCR was mapped to the spike region that the TCR reacted to and assigned to either a CD4 or a CD8 class. Log10-transformed breadth and depth values were compared by one-way ANOVA with Sidak's multiple comparisons tests. Here the immuneACCESS table is served through TCRdb, limited to in-frame sequences with V and J called. Missing clones are a known gap in these copies; in checked studies unresolved V genes cover under half, and the rest lacks a known reason. That table supplies the V and J calls and clone size; D and trimming were determined from the DNA. The sample table records fewer than 110,000 clones; 87% of these occur just once. 4.5% to 5.5% of the sample lies in the top ten.

The sample's time point label, in plain terms: about 28 days (+/-7) after the second vaccine dose. AZD1222 recipients with second doses at about 4 weeks or about 12 weeks were pooled, because spike-specific TCR depth and breadth did not differ between schedules. Vaccinee samples were obtained from the UK trials COV001 and COV002, which included a single-blind randomized controlled phase 2/3 trial of AZD1222 (ChAdOx1 nCoV-19) in healthy adults. For TCRbeta chain sequencing, PBMC samples from trial participants were taken at day 0 and at day 28 after the second dose. The source of the sample is a study of T cell responses to AZD1222 COVID-19 vaccine listed by TCRdb under 2021. For context, the study as a whole: TCR sequencing covered about 230 trial participants: 207 given two doses of AZD1222 and about 26 given two doses of MenACWY control vaccine. Enrollment into the trials was organized by age into subgroups of 18-55, 56-69 and 70-plus years, and those subgroups contained 148, 28 and 57 TCR-sequenced participants, respectively.

Study-level results and caveats: Most participants were white British and females outnumbered males, and the authors suggested that clonal diversity may have been underestimated. The 56-69-year group was small, and its depth increase did not reach significance, likely because of low power. The whole spike protein was spanned by vaccine-associated CD4 TCRs, and dominant responses were seen in regions 160-218 and 743-854. Spike-specific TCR breadth and depth rose significantly after two AZD1222 doses compared with day 0 and with MenACWY recipients. Epitopes outside the regions mutated in the B.1.351 and B.1.1.7 variants were reportedly recognized by nearly half of the unique spike-specific TCRs. No day 14 peak-response samples were available, so repertoires were characterized only after the peak T cell response. Conclusions about previously exposed vaccinees are limited, since just a handful of AZD1222 recipients were seropositive for SARS-CoV-2 at baseline.

The sequencing used peripheral blood, collected 28 days after the second AZD1222 dose. The sequence joins TRBV6-4 to TRBJ1-2; TRBD1 matches 8 bases in the middle. This receptor was obtained from an adult who received the AZD1222 COVID-19 vaccine. The nucleotide sequence is TGTGCCAGCAGTGACGCCAGGGGGCAGGGCTACACCTTC. Its amino acids are CASSDARGQGYTF.